These 23 T cell receptor beta chains were sequenced from one sample in a study of T cell repertoires in cytomegalovirus infection. Each CDR3 protein is one row after TCRdb ran MiXCR on the reads. The sample carries about 260,000 distinct CDR3 sequences, approximately 15% recorded once. What was sequenced was PBMCs. The receptor source for this set is a human donor in good health (CMV status not recorded). Some clones in this sample may be carry-over from other donors' samples.

CDR3 protein: CASSEASGGASLSDTQYF. CDR3 DNA sequence: TGTGCCAGCAGTGAGGCTAGCGGGGGGGCAAGTCTATCAGATACGCAGTATTTT. The chain employs TRBV2 and TRBJ2-3; 12 bases are a match to TRBD2. Germline V gene lookup returns CDR1 SNHLY and CDR2 FYNNEI. This CDR3 has 18 residues. Trimming at V came to 3 bases and at J to 4 bases, leaving 11 bases not matched to a gene.

This clonotype was detected a few times. The J gene is TRBJ1-6, the V gene TRBV28; 7 bases map to TRBD1. V lost 3 bases, J lost 10 bases, and 3 bases stayed unmatched. In germline, CDR1 is MDHEN, CDR2 SYDVKM. This CDR3 contains 13 residues. The CDR3 reads CASSFRGSSPLHF. The CDR3 coding sequence is TGTGCCAGCAGTTTCAGGGGGAGCTCACCCCTCCACTTT.

This clonotype has just one count. The chain carries TRBV29-1 and TRBJ2-1; D remains ambiguous. Germline CDR1 reads SQVTM; CDR2 reads ANQGSEA. This CDR3 spans 16 amino acids. The V end was cut by 0 bases, the J end by 4 bases, with 16 bases between. The CDR3 loop is CSVEDPSPDKYNEQFF. The CDR3 nucleotides read TGCAGCGTTGAAGATCCTTCGCCGGATAAGTACAATGAGCAGTTCTTC.

The V gene is TRBV6-2 or TRBV6-3, the J gene TRBJ1-5, with unresolved D. V lost 6 bases and J 1 base, leaving 19 bases between the germline ends. This CDR3 spans 17 amino acids. Germline V lookup: CDR1 MNHEY, CDR2 SVGEGT. This CDR3 is CASSYPQRVGSNQPQHF. DNA for the CDR3: TGTGCCAGCAGCTACCCCCAAAGGGTAGGCAGCAATCAGCCCCAGCATTTT.

With respect to this clonotype: The junction and the germline gene differ at one end; a read error may be behind it. The J gene is TRBJ1-1, the V gene TRBV29-1; 11 nucleotides align to TRBD1. The CDR3 contains 14 residues. CDR1 is SQVTM and CDR2 is ANQGSEA in the germline V gene. Written as DNA, the CDR3 is TGCAGCGTCGAAGGACAGGGGGCGAACACTGAAGCTTTCTTT. It specifies CSVEGQGANTEAFF.

Concerning this clonotype itself: Relative to the germline gene, one junction end is altered; a read error may explain this. The rearrangement links TRBV11-2 to TRBJ2-3, with D perhaps TRBD1 (6 bases). CDR1 is SGHAT and CDR2 is FQNNGV in the germline V gene. This CDR3 has 17 residues. Here the CDR3 reads CASSLSPRQDLTDMQYF. CDR3 DNA sequence: TGTGCCAGCAGCTTAAGTCCCCGACAGGACCTCACAGATATGCAGTATTTT.

This clonotype was counted a few times. CDR3 in amino acids: CASSSAVTGPYEQYF. The CDR3 DNA reads as TGCGCCAGCAGCTCGGCCGTCACAGGACCCTACGAGCAGTACTTC. The rearrangement joins TRBV5-1 to TRBJ2-7; D is possibly TRBD1 (5 bases). Germline values: CDR1 SGHRS, CDR2 YFSETQ. There are 15 residues in the CDR3. The V and J ends lost 3 bases and 2 bases respectively, with 15 bases between them.

The chain couples TRBV6-6 to TRBJ1-5; D is possibly TRBD1 (5 bases). CDR1 is MNHNY, CDR2 SVGAGI, per germline (reference sequence). V lost 2 bases and J lost 3, with 23 bases in between. The CDR3 sequence is 19 residues long. The CDR3 DNA reads as TGTGCCAGCAGTTACGGGCACGTCCCGGTGGGGGGAGTCAATCAGCCCCAGCATTTT. It codes for CASSYGHVPVGGVNQPQHF.

Remarks on this clonotype: One base away lies a much larger clone, so this may be a sequencing read error. This sequence joins TRBV7-9 and TRBJ2-7, with 7 bases fitting TRBD1. Germline V lookup: CDR1 SEHNR, CDR2 FQNEAQ (reference sequence). The CDR3 length is 14 residues. The CDR3 DNA follows: TGTGCCAGCAGCCCCGGGACAGCAACCTACGAGCAGTGCTTC. Translation gives CASSPGTATYEQCF.

This clonotype has ten or more counts. V and J are TRBV6-2 or TRBV6-3 and TRBJ1-1; D gene unclear. Deletions cut 0 bases from V and 2 bases from J, with 7 bases between. CDR1 is MNHEY and CDR2 is SVGEGT in the germline V gene. The CDR3 has 14 residues. The CDR3 DNA is TGTGCCAGCAGTTACTCGACCGCTAACACTGAAGCTTTCTTT. This codes for CASSYSTANTEAFF.

This clonotype turned up a few times. The chain is built from TRBV19 and TRBJ1-5, with D possibly matching TRBD1 (6 bases). CDR1 is LNHDA, CDR2 SQIVND, per germline (reference sequence). Trimming removed 6 bases from V and 6 bases from J, with 15 bases in between. The length of the CDR3 is 14 residues. The CDR3, as DNA: TGTGCCAGTAGCCTGGAGGGGGGCGGTCAGCCCCAGCATTTT. It codes for CASSLEGGGQPQHF. The variable domain in full, completed from reference TRBV19 and TRBJ1-5, reads DGGITQSPKYLFRKEGQNVTLSCEQNLNHDAMYWYRQDPGQGLRLIYYSQIVNDFQKGDIAEGYSVSREKKESFPLTVTSAQKNPTAFYLCASSLEGGGQPQHFGDGTRLSIL.

CDR3: CASRTEGGTDTQYF. DNA for the CDR3: TGTGCCAGCAGGACAGAGGGTGGTACAGATACGCAGTATTTT. V and J are TRBV2 and TRBJ2-3; either TRBD1 or TRBD2 may fit D (5 bases each). CDR1 is SNHLY and CDR2 is FYNNEI in the germline V gene. The CDR3 sequence is 14 residues long. The V gene lost 6 bases and the J gene lost 3 bases, with 13 bases spanning the gap.

This clonotype has a count of ten or more. The chain uses TRBV11-2 and TRBJ1-1; perhaps TRBD1 as D (5 bases). CDR1 is SGHAT, CDR2 FQNNGV, per germline. This CDR3 has 14 amino acids. Trimming removed 4 bases from V and 1 base from J, with 10 bases in between. CDR3 protein: CASSYRTENTEAFF. As DNA, the CDR3 is TGTGCCAGCAGCTACAGGACCGAGAACACTGAAGCTTTCTTT.

This clonotype was seen once. An end of the junction differs from the germline gene, which may be a read error. The rearrangement uses TRBV20-1 and TRBJ1-5; D perhaps matches TRBD1 (5 bases). Germline CDR1 and CDR2: DFQATT and SNEGSKA (reference sequence). This CDR3 region has 13 residues. The CDR3 bases are TGCAGTGCTAGAATAGGTCGGGACCAGCACCAGCATTTT. The encoded protein is CSARIGRDQHQHF.

This clonotype was counted at least ten times. This rearrangement joins TRBV20-1 to TRBJ2-1; TRBD2 matches at 11 bases. The ends lost 0 bases at V and 0 bases at J; junction bases unmatched: 7. Germline V gene lookup returns CDR1 DFQATT and CDR2 SNEGSKA (reference sequence). This CDR3 is built from 18 residues. In nucleotides, the CDR3 is TGCAGTGCTAGAGATCACCTACTAGCGGGAGACTCCTACAATGAGCAGTTCTTC. It is translated as CSARDHLLAGDSYNEQFF.

This clonotype was recorded many times. V is TRBV7-2 and J is TRBJ2-3; perhaps TRBD2 as D (6 bases). V gave up 1 base and J gave up 1 base, with 9 bases separating them. Per the germline V gene, CDR1 is SGHTA and CDR2 is FQGNSA. The CDR3 has 15 residues. The CDR3 sequence: CASSLDGGGTDTQYF. CDR3 in DNA: TGTGCCAGCAGCTTAGACGGAGGGGGCACAGATACGCAGTATTTT.

This clonotype was detected only a few times. The gene calls are TRBV5-5 and TRBJ1-1; D unresolved. Germline V gene lookup returns CDR1 SGHKS and CDR2 YYEKEE (reference sequence). Deletions cut 6 bases from V and 1 base from J, with 10 bases between. The CDR3 has 13 residues. The CDR3 sequence: CASIGIWNTEAFF. For the CDR3, the DNA is TGTGCCAGCATCGGGATCTGGAACACTGAAGCTTTCTTT.

This chain uses TRBV7-9 with TRBJ2-3, with D unresolved. Germline CDR1 reads SEHNR; CDR2 reads FQNEAQ (reference sequence). The length of the CDR3 is 13 residues. The V gene lost 10 bases and the J gene lost 0 bases, with 11 bases spanning the gap. The CDR3 sequence is CANSGPSTDTQYF. CDR3 DNA sequence: TGTGCCAACTCTGGGCCCAGCACAGATACGCAGTATTTT.

The V gene is TRBV20-1, the J gene TRBJ1-2, with 7 bases lining up with TRBD1. The V gene end was trimmed by 6 bases and the J gene end by 8 bases; junction bases not matched to a gene: 6. Germline assignment: CDR1 DFQATT and CDR2 SNEGSKA (reference sequence). The CDR3 sequence is 11 residues long. The CDR3: CSAGTALGYTF. CDR3 coding DNA: TGCAGTGCGGGGACAGCCCTGGGCTACACCTTC.

The CDR3: CSANLAGAGELFF. Here the CDR3 DNA reads TGCAGTGCGAATCTAGCGGGAGCAGGGGAGCTGTTTTTT. This chain joins TRBV20-1 and TRBJ2-2; 10 bases fit TRBD2. The CDR3 extends over 13 amino acids. V dropped 6 bases and J dropped 8; count of bases not matched to a gene: 6. Looked up from germline, CDR1 is DFQATT and CDR2 is SNEGSKA (reference sequence).

The V call is TRBV7-9, the J call TRBJ1-4; possible D gene TRBD1, 6 bases. V dropped 5 bases and J dropped 6 bases, with 16 bases sitting between them. CDR3 size: 15 residues. CDR1 SEHNR and CDR2 FQNEAQ come from the germline V gene (reference sequence). This chain's CDR3 is CASSVTGLSDEKLFF. The CDR3, as DNA: TGTGCCAGCAGCGTAACAGGGCTTTCTGATGAAAAACTGTTTTTT.

This clonotype came up many times. The V call is TRBV12-3 or TRBV12-4, the J call TRBJ2-3; D remains unclear. Trimming took 7 bases from V and 1 from J, leaving 15 bases between them. The CDR3 loop spans 15 amino acids. DNA of the CDR3: TGTGCCAGCACCACGACACTGTCTGGCACAGATACGCAGTATTTT. It codes for CASTTTLSGTDTQYF.

This clonotype was detected many times. The chain has TRBV7-9 and TRBJ1-5; TRBD1 aligns across 8 bases. The CDR3 has 15 amino acids. CDR1 and CDR2 (germline): SEHNR, FQNEAQ (reference sequence). Germline trimming cut 1 base from V and 4 bases from J; bases unmatched to any gene: 3. The CDR3 loop reads CASSLERQGNQPQHF. The CDR3 bases are TGTGCCAGCAGCTTAGAAAGACAGGGGAATCAGCCCCAGCATTTT.